Listed below are T cell receptor beta chains from one sample, sequenced in a study of CXCR3-negative and CXCR3-positive naive CD8 T cells. Each CDR3 protein gets one entry in TCRdb, which reprocessed the 5' RACE reads and gives no DNA. The sample holds some 130,000 distinct CDR3 sequences. Specimen: naive CXCR3+ CD8+ T cells from blood. The receptors were gathered from a human donor in good health. Some clones in this sample may be carry-over from other donors' samples. CDR3s include the opening cysteine and the closing phenylalanine or tryptophan.

j_call v_call cdr3_length cdr3_aa
TRBJ2-5 TRBV7-2 13 CASSWTDQETQYF
TRBJ1-2 TRBV29-1 12 CSVPGTGAGYTF
TRBJ2-1 TRBV6-2/TRBV6-3 18 CASSPGTSGGLSYNEQFF
TRBJ2-7 TRBV27 16 CASSPYGTGPAYEQYF
TRBJ2-7 TRBV7-2 12 CASSPGFAEQYF
TRBJ1-4 TRBV6-5 16 CASSDGTGPPNEKLFF
TRBJ1-6 TRBV5-5 13 CASSFGLNSPLHF
TRBJ2-5 TRBV29-1 14 CSVVEAGGAETQYF
TRBJ2-7 TRBV4-3 16 CASSQKAGALSYEQYF
TRBJ2-1 TRBV7-9 12 CASSFTGVEQFF
TRBJ2-5 TRBV4-1 15 CASSLRTGMTETQYF
TRBJ1-1 TRBV4-2 16 CASSQALGTGHTEAFF
TRBJ2-1 TRBV7-6 18 CASSLGTSGDYSYNEQFF
TRBJ2-7 TRBV7-9 14 CASIPDGLVYEQYF
TRBJ2-1 TRBV9 14 CASSSVDPANEQFF
TRBJ2-2 TRBV29-1 13 CSALTGYTGELFF
TRBJ2-7 TRBV21-1 14 CASSTRTAIYEQYF
TRBJ2-7 TRBV7-2 16 CASSLLLETLGDEQYF
TRBJ1-1 TRBV4-2 13 CASSQGGGAEAFF
TRBJ1-4 TRBV29-1 17 CSVELVREGLDNEKLFF
TRBJ2-7 TRBV29-1 12 CSVEDREAEQYF
TRBJ1-4 TRBV5-5 15 CASSRGVTTNEKLFF
TRBJ2-4 TRBV10-3 17 CAIRTSGVYLAKNIQYF
TRBJ2-3 TRBV29-1 14 CSARGPSEADTQYF
TRBJ2-7 TRBV5-1 13 CASSRASDDEQYF
TRBJ2-7 TRBV7-6 15 CASSPGQAIYYEQYF
TRBJ2-5 TRBV5-5 15 CASSLVGNAAETQYF
TRBJ2-3 TRBV9 12 CASSVDTDTQYF
TRBJ2-1 TRBV27 15 CASSPGSPKYNEQFF
TRBJ2-7 TRBV7-3 13 CASSADNHPEKYF
TRBJ2-5 TRBV29-1 12 CSTPGSSETQYF
TRBJ2-7 TRBV28 15 CASSFRGFTAYEQYF
TRBJ2-5 TRBV5-6 14 CASSLELAQETQYF
TRBJ2-1 TRBV5-1 16 CASSATSGRAVNEQFF
TRBJ2-1 TRBV12-3/TRBV12-4 16 CASSPGLAGVDNEQFF
TRBJ1-2 TRBV12-3/TRBV12-4 13 CASGQTEEYGYTF
TRBJ1-1 TRBV12-3/TRBV12-4 15 CASSLGTGLNTEAFF
TRBJ2-1 TRBV20-1 12 CSARWEGNEQFF
TRBJ2-1 TRBV7-6 12 CASSLGVGEQFF
TRBJ2-3 TRBV12-5 14 CASGPITGTDTQYF
TRBJ2-7 TRBV10-3 13 CAISEIRFGEQYF
TRBJ1-1 TRBV12-3/TRBV12-4 15 CASSRPDRGDTEAFF
TRBJ2-2 TRBV5-6 16 CASSLEIGRAAGELFF
TRBJ2-1 TRBV29-1 13 CSVKLLTYNEQFF
TRBJ2-7 TRBV10-3 13 CAISETGGDEQYF
TRBJ1-3 TRBV4-1 15 CASSYGPNSGNTIYF
TRBJ2-7 TRBV28 17 CASSLLARQGVGYEQYF
TRBJ1-5 TRBV7-9 13 CASSPRDNQPQHF
TRBJ2-5 TRBV10-3 15 CAISESGRQQETQYF
TRBJ2-1 TRBV27 16 CASSILGTAAPNEQFF